This TCR beta chain emerged from a study of T cells after yellow fever vaccination. For the study at large: Fractions with few cells were prepared using SMART-Seq v4 Ultra Low Input.

Overall study findings and caveats: The booster response re-showed most primary clones: around 95% CD4, about 89% CD8.

CDR3 length: 16 residues. The germline V gene encodes CDR1 MNHEY and CDR2 SVGAGI. The V end was cut by 3 bases, the J end by 4 bases, with 17 bases between. Making TCR cDNA involved 5'RACE template switching, which added UMIs and a universal primer site. From the 5' RACE reads, TCRdb called clonotypes with MiXCR, one entry per CDR3 protein. In the table there are 280,000 or so distinct CDR3 sequences, 8.7% of which are singletons. This clonotype has a handful of counts. The antigen remains undetermined. This rearrangement joins TRBV6-5 to TRBJ2-3, with D maybe TRBD2 (5 bases). The starting material was CD4+ T cells sorted from PBMCs, obtained 5 days after the yellow fever booster vaccination. The receptor's source is a man younger than 30 who received the YFV17D yellow fever vaccine. The CDR3 loop is CASSYSDPPIADTQYF. The CDR3 nucleotides are TGTGCCAGCAGTTATAGCGATCCCCCTATAGCAGATACGCAGTATTTT.